Sequencing of this TCR beta chain was carried out in a study of blood T cells in healthy people across ages. Researchers collected about 9.1 milliliters of peripheral blood from every single donor. Per individual sample, total RNA of at least 5.5 micrograms was extracted. Alongside a J-beta primer mix, a sample-barcoded 5' primer served in a second PCR lasting roughly 7 to 12 cycles. MiXCR was run by TCRdb on the 5' RACE reads, yielding one entry per CDR3 protein. The sample shows over a million distinct CDR3 sequences, roughly 45% of them seen only once. This TCR came from a woman younger than 30 in good health. Specimen: blood.

The CDR3 region has the DNA TGTGCCAGCAGCTTAGAAGGGGGGGTCGAGCAGTACTTC. Translating it yields CASSLEGGVEQYF. The chain recombines TRBV7-9 with TRBJ2-7; TRBD2 is a possible D gene (7 bases). Germline values: CDR1 SEHNR, CDR2 FQNEAQ (reference sequence). Trimming took off 1 base at V and 6 bases at J, with 10 bases between the two ends. This CDR3 region has 13 residues. Together with reference TRBV7-9 and TRBJ2-7, the CDR3 gives the full variable domain: DTGVSQNPRHKITKRGQNVTFRCDPISEHNRLYWYRQTLGQGPEFLTYFQNEAQLEKSRLLSDRFSAERPKGSFSTLEIQRTEQGDSAMYLCASSLEGGVEQYFGPGTRLTVT.